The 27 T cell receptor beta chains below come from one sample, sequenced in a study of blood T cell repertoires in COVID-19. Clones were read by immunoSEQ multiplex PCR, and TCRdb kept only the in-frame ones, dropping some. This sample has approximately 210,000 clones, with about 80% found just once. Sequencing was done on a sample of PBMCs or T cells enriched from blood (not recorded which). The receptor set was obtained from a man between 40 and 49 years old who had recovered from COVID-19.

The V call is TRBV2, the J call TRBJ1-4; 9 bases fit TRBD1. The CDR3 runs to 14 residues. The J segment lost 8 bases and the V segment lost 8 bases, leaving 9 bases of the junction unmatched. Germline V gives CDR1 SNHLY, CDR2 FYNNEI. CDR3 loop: CASDTGTGSEKLFF. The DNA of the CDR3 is TGTGCCAGCGATACCGGGACAGGGTCCGAAAAACTGTTTTTT.

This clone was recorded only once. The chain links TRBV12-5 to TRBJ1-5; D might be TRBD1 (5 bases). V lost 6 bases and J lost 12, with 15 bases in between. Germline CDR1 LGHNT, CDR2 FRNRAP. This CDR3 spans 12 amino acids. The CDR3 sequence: CASGPDGGHQHF. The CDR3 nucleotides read TGTGCTAGTGGCCCGGACGGGGGTCACCAGCATTTT.

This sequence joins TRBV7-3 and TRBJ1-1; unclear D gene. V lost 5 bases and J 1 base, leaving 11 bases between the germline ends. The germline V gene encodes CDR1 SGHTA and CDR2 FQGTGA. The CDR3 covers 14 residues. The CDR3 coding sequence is TGTGCCAGCAGCCTAAGGGCCCAGAACACTGAAGCTTTCTTT. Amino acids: CASSLRAQNTEAFF.

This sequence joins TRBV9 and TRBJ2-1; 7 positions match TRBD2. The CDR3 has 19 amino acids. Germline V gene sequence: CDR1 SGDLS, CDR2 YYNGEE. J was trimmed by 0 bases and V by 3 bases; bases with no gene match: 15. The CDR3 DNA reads TGTGCCAGCAGCGCGAGAGAGAAAAGCCGGGACTACTCCTACAATGAGCAGTTCTTC. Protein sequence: CASSAREKSRDYSYNEQFF.

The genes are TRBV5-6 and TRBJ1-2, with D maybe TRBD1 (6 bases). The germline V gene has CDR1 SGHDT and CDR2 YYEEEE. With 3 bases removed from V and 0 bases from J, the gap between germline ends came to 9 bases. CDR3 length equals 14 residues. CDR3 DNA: TGTGCCAGCAGCTCACAGGGTCCTAACTATGGCTACACCTTC. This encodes CASSSQGPNYGYTF.

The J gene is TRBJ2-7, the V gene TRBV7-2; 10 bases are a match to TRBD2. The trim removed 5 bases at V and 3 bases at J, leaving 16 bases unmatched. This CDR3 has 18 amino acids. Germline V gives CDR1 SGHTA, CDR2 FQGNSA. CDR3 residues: CASSPWTSGLMERYEQYF. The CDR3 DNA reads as TGTGCCAGCAGCCCATGGACTAGCGGCTTAATGGAACGCTACGAGCAGTACTTC.

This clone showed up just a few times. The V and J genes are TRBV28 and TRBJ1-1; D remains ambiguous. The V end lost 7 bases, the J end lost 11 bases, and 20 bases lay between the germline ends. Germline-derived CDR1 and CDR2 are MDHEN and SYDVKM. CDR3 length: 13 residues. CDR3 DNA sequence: TGTGCCAGCACTAAAACGGGTTCAATGATGGCTTTCTTT. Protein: CASTKTGSMMAFF.

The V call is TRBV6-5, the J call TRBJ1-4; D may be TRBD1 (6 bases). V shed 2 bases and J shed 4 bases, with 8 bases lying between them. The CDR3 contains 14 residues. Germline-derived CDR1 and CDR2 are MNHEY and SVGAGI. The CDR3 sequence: CASSYGQFNEKLFF. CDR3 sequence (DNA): TGTGCCAGCAGTTACGGACAGTTTAATGAAAAACTGTTTTTT.

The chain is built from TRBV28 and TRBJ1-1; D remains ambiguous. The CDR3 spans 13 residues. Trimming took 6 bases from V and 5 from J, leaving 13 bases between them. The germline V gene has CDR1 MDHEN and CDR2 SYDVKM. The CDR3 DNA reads TGTGCCAGCAGCCGCCCTCGGTGGACTGAAGCTTTCTTT. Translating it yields CASSRPRWTEAFF.

CDR3 coding DNA: TGTGCCAGAAGCTTGGACAGGGTAAGTTCACCCCTCCACTTT. It translates to CARSLDRVSSPLHF. This chain links TRBV5-3 with TRBJ1-6; maybe TRBD1 (6 bases). TRBV5-3 is an ORF; its function is uncertain. The CDR3 length is 14 residues. The V and J ends lost 0 bases and 9 bases respectively, with 10 bases between them.

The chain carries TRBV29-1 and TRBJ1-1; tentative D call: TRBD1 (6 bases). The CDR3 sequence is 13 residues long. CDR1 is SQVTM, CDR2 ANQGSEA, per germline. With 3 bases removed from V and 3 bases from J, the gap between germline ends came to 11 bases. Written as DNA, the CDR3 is TGCAGCGTTGATGACAGGTTAGACACTGAAGCTTTCTTT. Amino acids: CSVDDRLDTEAFF. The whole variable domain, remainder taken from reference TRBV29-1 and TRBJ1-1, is SAVISQKPSRDICQRGTSLTIQCQVDSQVTMMFWYRQQPGQSLTLIATANQGSEATYESGFVIDKFPISRPNLTFSTLTVSNMSPEDSSIYLCSVDDRLDTEAFFGQGTRLTVV.

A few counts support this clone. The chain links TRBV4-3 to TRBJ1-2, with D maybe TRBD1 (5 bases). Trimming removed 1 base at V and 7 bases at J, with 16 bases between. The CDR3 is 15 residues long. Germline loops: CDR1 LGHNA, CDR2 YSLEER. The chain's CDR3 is CASSQVGREDRGYTF. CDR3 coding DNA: TGCGCCAGCAGCCAAGTGGGCAGGGAGGATCGTGGCTACACCTTC.

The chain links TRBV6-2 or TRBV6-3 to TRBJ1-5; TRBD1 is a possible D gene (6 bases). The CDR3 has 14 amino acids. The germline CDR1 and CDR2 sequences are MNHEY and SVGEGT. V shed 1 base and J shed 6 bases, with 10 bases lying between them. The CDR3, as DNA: TGTGCCAGCAGTTACTTACAGGGCGGTCAGCCCCAGCATTTT. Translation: CASSYLQGGQPQHF.

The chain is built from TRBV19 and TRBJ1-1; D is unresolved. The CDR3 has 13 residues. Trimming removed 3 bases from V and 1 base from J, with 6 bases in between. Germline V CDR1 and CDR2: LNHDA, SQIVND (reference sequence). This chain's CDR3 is CASSIRENTEAFF. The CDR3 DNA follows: TGTGCCAGTAGTATTCGGGAGAACACTGAAGCTTTCTTT. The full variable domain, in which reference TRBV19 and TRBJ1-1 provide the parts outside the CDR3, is DGGITQSPKYLFRKEGQNVTLSCEQNLNHDAMYWYRQDPGQGLRLIYYSQIVNDFQKGDIAEGYSVSREKKESFPLTVTSAQKNPTAFYLCASSIRENTEAFFGQGTRLTVV.

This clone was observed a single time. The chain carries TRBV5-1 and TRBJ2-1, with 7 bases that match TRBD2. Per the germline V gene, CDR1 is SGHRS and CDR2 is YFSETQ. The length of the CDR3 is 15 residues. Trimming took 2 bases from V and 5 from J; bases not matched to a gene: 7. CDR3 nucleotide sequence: TGCGCCAGCAGCTTTGGGTCTAGCGGTAACAATGAGCAGTTCTTC. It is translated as CASSFGSSGNNEQFF.

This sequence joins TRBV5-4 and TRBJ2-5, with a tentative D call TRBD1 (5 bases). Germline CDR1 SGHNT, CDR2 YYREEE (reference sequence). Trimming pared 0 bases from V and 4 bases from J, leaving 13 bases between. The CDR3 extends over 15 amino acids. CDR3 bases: TGTGCCAGCAGCTTGGGAGTCAGGGCCGGAGAGACCCAGTACTTC. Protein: CASSLGVRAGETQYF. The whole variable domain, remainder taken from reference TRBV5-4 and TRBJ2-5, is ETGVTQSPTHLIKTRGQQVTLRCSSQSGHNTVSWYQQALGQGPQFIFQYYREEENGRGNFPPRFSGLQFPNYSSELNVNALELDDSALYLCASSLGVRAGETQYFGPGTRLLVL.

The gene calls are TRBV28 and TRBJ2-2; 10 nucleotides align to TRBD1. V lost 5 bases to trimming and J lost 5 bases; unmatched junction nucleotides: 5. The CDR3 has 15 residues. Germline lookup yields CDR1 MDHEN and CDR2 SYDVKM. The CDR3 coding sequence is TGTGCCAGCAGTGGGGGACAGGGGAGAACCGGGGAGCTGTTTTTT. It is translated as CASSGGQGRTGELFF.

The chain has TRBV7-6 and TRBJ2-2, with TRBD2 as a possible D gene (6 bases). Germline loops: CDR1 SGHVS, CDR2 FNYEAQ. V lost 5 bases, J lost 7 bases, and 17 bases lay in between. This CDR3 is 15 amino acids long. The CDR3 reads CASSTRWGVGGELFF. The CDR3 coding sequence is TGTGCCAGCAGCACCCGGTGGGGGGTAGGCGGGGAGCTGTTTTTT.

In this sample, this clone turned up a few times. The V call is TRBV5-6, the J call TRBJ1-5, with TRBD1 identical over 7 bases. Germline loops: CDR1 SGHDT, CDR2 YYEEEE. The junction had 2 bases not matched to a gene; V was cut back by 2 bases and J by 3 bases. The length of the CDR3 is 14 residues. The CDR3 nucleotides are TGTGCCAGCAGCTTTGGACAGGTCAATCAGCCCCAGCATTTT. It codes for CASSFGQVNQPQHF.

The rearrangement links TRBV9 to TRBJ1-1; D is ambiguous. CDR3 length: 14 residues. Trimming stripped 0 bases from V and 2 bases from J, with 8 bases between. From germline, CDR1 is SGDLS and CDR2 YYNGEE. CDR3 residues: CASSVDRQNTEAFF. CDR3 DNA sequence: TGTGCCAGCAGCGTAGACAGACAAAACACTGAAGCTTTCTTT.

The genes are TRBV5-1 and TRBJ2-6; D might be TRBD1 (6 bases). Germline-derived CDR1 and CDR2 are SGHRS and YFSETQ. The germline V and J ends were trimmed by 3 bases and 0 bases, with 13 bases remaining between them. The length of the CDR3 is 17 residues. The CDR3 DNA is TGCGCCAGCAGCTGGCAGGGGCTTAGCTCTGGGGCCAACGTCCTGACTTTC. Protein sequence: CASSWQGLSSGANVLTF.

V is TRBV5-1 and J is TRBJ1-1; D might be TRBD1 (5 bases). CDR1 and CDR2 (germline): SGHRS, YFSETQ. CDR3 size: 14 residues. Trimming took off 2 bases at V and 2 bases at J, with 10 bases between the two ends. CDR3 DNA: TGCGCCAGCAGCTTTCAGGGTTTTAACACTGAAGCTTTCTTT. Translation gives CASSFQGFNTEAFF.

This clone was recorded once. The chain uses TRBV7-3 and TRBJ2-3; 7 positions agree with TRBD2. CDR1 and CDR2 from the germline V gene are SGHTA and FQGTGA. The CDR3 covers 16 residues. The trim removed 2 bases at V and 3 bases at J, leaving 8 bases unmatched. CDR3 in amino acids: CASSLGGRAGTDTQYF. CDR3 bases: TGTGCCAGCAGCTTAGGTGGGAGGGCCGGGACAGATACGCAGTATTTT. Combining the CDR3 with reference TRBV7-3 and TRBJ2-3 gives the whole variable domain GAGVSQTPSNKVTEKGKYVELRCDPISGHTALYWYRQSLGQGPEFLIYFQGTGAADDSGLPNDRFFAVRPEGSVSTLKIQRTERGDSAVYLCASSLGGRAGTDTQYFGPGTRLTVL.

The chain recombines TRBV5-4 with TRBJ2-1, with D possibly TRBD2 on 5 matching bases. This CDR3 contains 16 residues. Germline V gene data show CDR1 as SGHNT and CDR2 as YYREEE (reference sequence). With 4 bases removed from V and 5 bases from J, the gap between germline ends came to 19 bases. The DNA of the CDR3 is TGTGCCAGCAGCCGGGAAGTGGTTTTCAACCACAATGAGCAGTTCTTC. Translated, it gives CASSREVVFNHNEQFF.

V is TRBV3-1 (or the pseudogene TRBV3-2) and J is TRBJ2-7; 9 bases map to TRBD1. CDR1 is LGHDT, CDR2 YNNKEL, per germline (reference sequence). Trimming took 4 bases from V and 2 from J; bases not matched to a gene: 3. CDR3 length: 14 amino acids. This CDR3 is CASSPGQGTYEQYF. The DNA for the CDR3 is TGTGCCAGCAGCCCCGGACAGGGGACCTACGAGCAGTACTTC.

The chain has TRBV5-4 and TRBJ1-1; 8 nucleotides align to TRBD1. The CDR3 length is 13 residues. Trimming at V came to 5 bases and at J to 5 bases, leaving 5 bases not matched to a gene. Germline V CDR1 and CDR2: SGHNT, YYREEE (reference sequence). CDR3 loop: CASRPTGGTEAFF. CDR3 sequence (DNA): TGTGCCAGCAGGCCCACAGGGGGGACTGAAGCTTTCTTT.

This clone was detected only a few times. CDR3 protein: CATSDLASRDEQFF. CDR3 bases: TGTGCCACCAGTGATTTAGCGTCGCGGGATGAGCAGTTCTTC. The chain employs TRBV24-1 and TRBJ2-1; a possible D gene is TRBD2 (5 bases). Trimming took off 1 base at V and 8 bases at J, with 11 bases between the two ends. The CDR3 extends over 14 amino acids. CDR1 and CDR2 from the germline V gene are KGHDR and SFDVKD.